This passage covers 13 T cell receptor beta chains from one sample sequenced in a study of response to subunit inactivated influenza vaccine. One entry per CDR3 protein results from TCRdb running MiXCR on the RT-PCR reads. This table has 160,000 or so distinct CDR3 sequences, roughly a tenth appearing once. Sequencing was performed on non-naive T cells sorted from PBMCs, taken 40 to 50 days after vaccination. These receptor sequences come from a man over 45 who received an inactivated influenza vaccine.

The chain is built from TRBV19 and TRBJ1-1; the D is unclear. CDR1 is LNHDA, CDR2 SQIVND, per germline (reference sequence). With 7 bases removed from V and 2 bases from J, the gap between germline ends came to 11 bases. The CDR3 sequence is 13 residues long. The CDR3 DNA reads TGTGCCAGTAACGACTTACCCAACACTGAAGCTTTCTTT. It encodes CASNDLPNTEAFF. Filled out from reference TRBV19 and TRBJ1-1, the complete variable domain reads DGGITQSPKYLFRKEGQNVTLSCEQNLNHDAMYWYRQDPGQGLRLIYYSQIVNDFQKGDIAEGYSVSREKKESFPLTVTSAQKNPTAFYLCASNDLPNTEAFFGQGTRLTVV.

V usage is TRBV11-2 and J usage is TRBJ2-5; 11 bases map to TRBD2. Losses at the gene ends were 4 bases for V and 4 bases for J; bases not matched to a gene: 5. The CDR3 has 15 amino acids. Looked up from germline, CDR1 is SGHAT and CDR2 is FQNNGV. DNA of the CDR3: TGTGCCAGCAGCTATACTAGCGGGAGTCGAGAGACCCAGTACTTC. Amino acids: CASSYTSGSRETQYF. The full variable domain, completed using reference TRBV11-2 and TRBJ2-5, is EAGVAQSPRYKIIEKRQSVAFWCNPISGHATLYWYQQILGQGPKLLIQFQNNGVVDDSQLPKDRFSAERLKGVDSTLKIQPAKLEDSAVYLCASSYTSGSRETQYFGPGTRLLVL.

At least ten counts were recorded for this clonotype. Written as DNA, the CDR3 is TGCAGTGCTACCTACAGCGGGAGGAATTACAATGAGCAGTTCTTC. This translates into CSATYSGRNYNEQFF. The chain joins TRBV20-1 to TRBJ2-1, with TRBD2 identical over 9 bases. The CDR3 consists of 15 residues. Germline CDR1 reads DFQATT; CDR2 reads SNEGSKA (reference sequence). V shed 4 bases, J shed 4 bases, and the junction held 8 bases outside the gene matches.

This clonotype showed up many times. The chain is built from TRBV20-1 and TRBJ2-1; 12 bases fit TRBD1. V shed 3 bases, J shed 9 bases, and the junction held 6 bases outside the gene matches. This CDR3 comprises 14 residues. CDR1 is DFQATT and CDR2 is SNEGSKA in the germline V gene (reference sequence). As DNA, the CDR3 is TGCAGTGCTAGCCGGGACAGGGGGCTTAGTGAGCAGTTCTTC. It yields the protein CSASRDRGLSEQFF.

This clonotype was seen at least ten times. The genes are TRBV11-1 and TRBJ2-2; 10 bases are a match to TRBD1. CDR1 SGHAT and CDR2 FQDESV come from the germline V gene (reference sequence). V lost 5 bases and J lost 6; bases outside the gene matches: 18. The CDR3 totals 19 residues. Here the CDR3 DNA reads TGTGCCAGCAGCCATATCCCGGGACAGGGGCCGATCTCGGCCGGGGAGCTGTTTTTT. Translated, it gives CASSHIPGQGPISAGELFF.

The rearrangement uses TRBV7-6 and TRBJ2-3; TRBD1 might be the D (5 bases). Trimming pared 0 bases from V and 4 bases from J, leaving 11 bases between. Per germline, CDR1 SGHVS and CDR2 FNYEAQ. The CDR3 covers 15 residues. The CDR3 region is CASSLAGASSDTQYF. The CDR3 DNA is TGTGCCAGCAGCTTAGCAGGGGCGAGCTCAGATACGCAGTATTTT.

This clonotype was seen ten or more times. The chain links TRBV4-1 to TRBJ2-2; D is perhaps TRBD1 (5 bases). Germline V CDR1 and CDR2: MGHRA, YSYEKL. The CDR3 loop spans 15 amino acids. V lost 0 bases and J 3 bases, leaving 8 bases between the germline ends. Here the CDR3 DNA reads TGCGCCAGCAGCCAAGATGACAGATACACCGGGGAGCTGTTTTTT. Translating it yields CASSQDDRYTGELFF.

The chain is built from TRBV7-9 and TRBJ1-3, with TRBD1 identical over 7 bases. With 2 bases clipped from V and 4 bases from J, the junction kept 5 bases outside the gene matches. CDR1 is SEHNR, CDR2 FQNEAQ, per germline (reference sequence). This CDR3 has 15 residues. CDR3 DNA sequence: TGTGCCAGCAGCTTACTCTACAGGGGAGGAAACACCATATATTTT. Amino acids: CASSLLYRGGNTIYF.

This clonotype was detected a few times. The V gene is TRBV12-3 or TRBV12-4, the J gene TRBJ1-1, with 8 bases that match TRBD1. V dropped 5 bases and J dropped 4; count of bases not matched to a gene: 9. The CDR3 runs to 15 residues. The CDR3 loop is CASSLQGVRGTEAFF. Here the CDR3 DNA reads TGTGCCAGCAGTCTACAGGGGGTGCGGGGCACTGAAGCTTTCTTT.

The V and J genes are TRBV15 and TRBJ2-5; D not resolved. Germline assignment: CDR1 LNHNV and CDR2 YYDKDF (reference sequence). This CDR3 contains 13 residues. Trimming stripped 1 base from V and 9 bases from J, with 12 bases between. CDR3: CATSRGPSRAQYF. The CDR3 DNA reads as TGTGCCACCAGCAGAGGCCCTAGTCGGGCCCAGTACTTC. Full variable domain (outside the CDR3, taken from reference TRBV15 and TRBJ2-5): DAMVIQNPRYQVTQFGKPVTLSCSQTLNHNVMYWYQQKSSQAPKLLFHYYDKDFNNEADTPDNFQSRRPNTSFCFLDIRSPGLGDTAMYLCATSRGPSRAQYFGPGTRLLVL.

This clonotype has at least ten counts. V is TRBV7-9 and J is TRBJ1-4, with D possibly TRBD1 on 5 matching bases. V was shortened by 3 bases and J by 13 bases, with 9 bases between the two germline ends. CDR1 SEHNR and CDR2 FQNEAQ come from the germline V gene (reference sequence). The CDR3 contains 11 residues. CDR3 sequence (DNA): TGTGCCAGCAGCTTGGGGGGGAGACTGTTTTTT. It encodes CASSLGGRLFF.

The CDR3 loop is CASSRSGASSYNEQFF. The CDR3 DNA follows: TGTGCCAGCAGCAGAAGCGGGGCCAGCTCCTACAATGAGCAGTTCTTC. The chain joins TRBV14 to TRBJ2-1; 7 nucleotides line up with TRBD2. This CDR3 spans 16 amino acids. Germline V gene sequence: CDR1 SGHDN, CDR2 FVKESK. The ends lost 5 bases at V and 0 bases at J; junction bases unmatched: 7.

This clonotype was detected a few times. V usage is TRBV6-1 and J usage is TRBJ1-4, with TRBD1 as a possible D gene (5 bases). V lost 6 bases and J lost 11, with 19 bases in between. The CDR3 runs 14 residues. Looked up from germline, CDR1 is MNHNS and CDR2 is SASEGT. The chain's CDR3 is CASSPQSGAWKLFF. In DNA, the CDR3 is TGTGCCAGCAGCCCACAATCCGGGGCATGGAAACTGTTTTTT.